The present TCR beta chain was sequenced within a study of blood T cell repertoires in COVID-19. Overall study: Sources were T cells, B-cell-depleted T cells, or PBMCs; the material itself was cDNA or gDNA.

In the original processing: Reference gene primer amplification gave nucleated cell count estimates. The repertoire was sequenced with immunoSEQ multiplex PCR; TCRdb's copy has only in-frame clones and lacks some. The V and J calls and clone size are taken from that table; D and trimming were inferred from the DNA. The sample lists around 160,000 clones; more than 90% were seen once. The CDR3 consists of 18 residues. Germline loops: CDR1 LGHNT, CDR2 FRNRAP. V lost 1 base and J lost 0; bases outside the gene matches: 9. The sequence was obtained from a man aged 55-75 years with active or convalescent COVID-19. V and J are TRBV12-5 and TRBJ1-1; 9 bases align to TRBD1. The material sequenced was peripheral blood. In DNA form, the CDR3 reads TGTGCTAGTGGTTTGGGTCCCGGGACAGGGCTCATGAACACTGAAGCTTTCTTT. This codes for CASGLGPGTGLMNTEAFF.